This TCR beta chain was observed in a study of cytomegalovirus exposure and HLA in healthy donors. Points from the study as a whole: A further, later analysis showed that HLA-associated TCR beta chains (compared with equally common others) were more clonally expanded.

The PCR employed 60 Vbeta primers together with 13 Jbeta primers. Clones were read by immunoSEQ multiplex PCR, and TCRdb kept only the in-frame ones, dropping some. The sample lists approximately 82,000 clones; more than 60% were seen once. Remarks on this clone: Its antigen remains unknown.

Germline lookup yields CDR1 SNHLY and CDR2 FYNNEI. The CDR3 extends over 16 amino acids. V was clipped by 6 bases and J by 2 bases, with 18 bases between them. The sequence came from a middle-aged man in good health and CMV-seronegative. Specimen: PBMCs. This chain uses TRBV2 with TRBJ2-3, with D possibly being TRBD2 (6 bases). The CDR3 nucleotides read TGTGCCAGCAGCGCTGCGGGGTTAGCGGCCACAGATACGCAGTATTTT. It encodes CASSAAGLAATDTQYF. Filled out from reference TRBV2 and TRBJ2-3, the complete variable domain reads EPEVTQTPSHQVTQMGQEVILRCVPISNHLYFYWYRQILGQKVEFLVSFYNNEISEKSEIFDDQFSVERPDGSNFTLKIRSTKLEDSAMYFCASSAAGLAATDTQYFGPGTRLTVL.